Described below is a single TCR beta chain sequence and its context. Its specificity is unknown. This sample was included in a study of Ad26.COV2.S vaccination and SARS-CoV-2 variants. Study observations and caveats: It is possible that the TCR breadth and depth analyses underestimated the total T cell responses. Substantial breadth was reportedly displayed by spike-specific CD8+ and CD4+ T cell responses after vaccination.

Here immunoSEQ multiplex PCR was the method, and the copy in TCRdb shows in-frame clones only, minus some. The sample yields hundreds of thousands of clones, roughly nine tenths seen once. CDR3 size: 11 residues. Germline lookup yields CDR1 SGHNT and CDR2 YYREEE (reference sequence). Trimming took off 4 bases at V and 5 bases at J, with 3 bases between the two ends. Treatment: about 20 received Ad26.COV2.S at low or high dose, single or two shots; five or six received placebo; per-sample allocation not given. Sampling happened 63 days after the first vaccine or placebo injection. This Boston cohort included adults aged 18-55 years. This vaccine is an Ad26 vector that expresses the Wuhan-strain SARS-CoV-2 spike.

The sequencing here drew on peripheral blood, taken in a trial of Ad26.COV2.S vaccine versus placebo. V and J are TRBV5-4 and TRBJ2-2; D ambiguous. This clonotype was sampled from a person aged 18-60 years who received the Ad26.COV2.S COVID-19 vaccine or a placebo. The CDR3 region has the DNA TGTGCCAGCAGCGGAACCGGGGAGCTGTTTTTT. This sequence encodes CASSGTGELFF.